The rows below give T cell receptor beta chains drawn from one sample of a study of human T cells and chemical hapten exposure. TCRdb re-derived calls from the RACE reads in MiXCR, one entry per CDR3 protein. The sample holds about 130,000 distinct CDR3 sequences; more than 7.5% are singletons and the top ten take roughly 1.6%. The sequenced material came from whole blood. These receptors were taken from a male donor in good health. Some clones in this sample may be carry-over from other donors' samples. Each CDR3 is given without its conserved first and last residue.

>TRBV12-3/TRBV12-4|TRBJ2-3|11
ASSWDSTDTQY
>TRBV6-5|TRBJ2-2|13
ASSPGPRDTGELF
>TRBV7-2|TRBJ1-2|14
ASSLEGYDRWNGYT
>TRBV27|TRBJ2-7|14
ASSLGSGDYTYEQY
>TRBV24-1|TRBJ2-1|19
ATSDSTSGSQILSPYNEQF
>TRBV12-3/TRBV12-4|TRBJ2-6|16
ASKSGTGSFSGANVLT
>TRBV6-5|TRBJ1-1|15
TSSYSTRGDLNTEAF
>TRBV7-2|TRBJ1-2|13
ASSFSQGANYGYT
>TRBV29-1|TRBJ2-6|14
SARTGPGTGANVLT
>TRBV7-2|TRBJ2-3|14
ASSSHLAGETDTQY
>TRBV14|TRBJ1-2|15
ASSQAQSGQGAYGYT
>TRBV6-6|TRBJ1-2|14
ASSQAKDRTNYGYT
>TRBV10-3|TRBJ1-1|14
AISGKTSVGNTEAF
>TRBV6-5|TRBJ1-6|12
ASSFDRGDSPLH
>TRBV7-9|TRBJ2-1|12
ASSIGYENNEQF
>TRBV27|TRBJ1-1|12
ASSPSRLNTEAF
>TRBV14|TRBJ2-1|16
ASSPTVGTSGAHNEQF
>TRBV18|TRBJ2-5|12
ASSPRAMPETQY
>TRBV20-1|TRBJ1-1|14
SARKPGQILNTEAF
>TRBV7-9|TRBJ2-7|13
ASSHLLDSPYEQY
>TRBV29-1|TRBJ1-5|10
SVEDGNQPQH
>TRBV11-2|TRBJ2-2|17
ASSFFADSMSGDTGELF
>TRBV4-1|TRBJ2-7|13
ASSQVQGAAYEQY
>TRBV20-1|TRBJ2-5|9
SATDWWTQY
>TRBV10-3|TRBJ2-1|12
AISGSGRHNEQF
>TRBV4-1|TRBJ2-1|17
ASSQGRIAGGAGYNEQF
>TRBV10-3|TRBJ2-3|15
AITMTGLAGPPDTQY
>TRBV12-3/TRBV12-4|TRBJ2-3|13
ASSPPLGETDTQY
>TRBV6-5|TRBJ2-5|13
ASSYSPTRGETQY
>TRBV2|TRBJ2-1|13
ASSGPPGAYNEQF
>TRBV19|TRBJ1-5|17
ASSIGGVGRPWSNQPQH
>TRBV6-5|TRBJ1-1|13
ASSYDVGAGTEAF
>TRBV6-5|TRBJ1-6|13
ASSKGGLVPQPLH
>TRBV20-1|TRBJ2-5|10
SAWGRVETQY
>TRBV5-1|TRBJ2-5|15
ASSLGTSGSHQETQY
>TRBV7-9|TRBJ2-3|16
ASSYPSGLGASTDTQY
>TRBV7-3|TRBJ1-3|14
ASSLSSIPSGNTIY
>TRBV6-6|TRBJ1-1|13
ASRTEGGGNTEAF
>TRBV3-1|TRBJ2-7|12
ASSQGSQSYEQY
>TRBV27|TRBJ2-3|14
ASSLGQGGFPDTQY
>TRBV6-2/TRBV6-3|TRBJ1-1|9
ASRTQREAF